This is a list of T cell receptor beta chains from one sample in a study of blood T cell repertoires in COVID-19. Only in-frame clones appear in the TCRdb table, and some are missing; sequencing was by immunoSEQ multiplex PCR. The sample has 110,000 or so clones; roughly 84% are singletons. The sequencing input was peripheral blood. Receptor source: a man aged 35 to 55 with acute or convalescent COVID-19. Both conserved end residues are part of each CDR3. The D gene is left open where the match is weak. Only some rows state a clone size, as once, few, many or a class for expanded clones.

d_gene: TRBD1; v_gene: TRBV10-3; j_gene: TRBJ2-2; abundance: -; CDR3nt: TGTGCCATCAGTGTTGTCAGGGGGCAGGACACCGGGGAGCTGTTTTTT; CDR3aa: CAISVVRGQDTGELFF
d_gene: TRBD1; v_gene: TRBV7-9; j_gene: TRBJ2-1; abundance: once; CDR3nt: TGTGCCAGCAGCTTAGTGCCGGACAGGGTCAATGAGCAGTTCTTC; CDR3aa: CASSLVPDRVNEQFF
d_gene: -; v_gene: TRBV9; j_gene: TRBJ2-7; abundance: once; CDR3nt: TGTGCCAGCAGCGTAGAGTGGGGGCCCAACTACGAGCAGTACTTC; CDR3aa: CASSVEWGPNYEQYF
d_gene: -; v_gene: TRBV9; j_gene: TRBJ1-5; abundance: few; CDR3nt: TGTGCCAGCAGCGTAGATGGAGGAGGGGATCAGCCCCAGCATTTT; CDR3aa: CASSVDGGGDQPQHF
d_gene: -; v_gene: TRBV27; j_gene: TRBJ2-7; abundance: -; CDR3nt: TGTGCCAGCAGCCAACCCCCAGGGGTCCACGAGCAGTACTTC; CDR3aa: CASSQPPGVHEQYF
d_gene: -; v_gene: TRBV19; j_gene: TRBJ1-2; abundance: -; CDR3nt: TGTGCCAGTAGTAGCTCCGCAGGGTATAACGGCTACACCTTC; CDR3aa: CASSSSAGYNGYTF
d_gene: -; v_gene: TRBV23-1; j_gene: TRBJ1-5; abundance: few; CDR3nt: TGCGCCAGCAGTCACTGCGACTTCGACAGTCGCAATCAGCCCCAGCATTTT; CDR3aa: CASSHCDFDSRNQPQHF
d_gene: TRBD2; v_gene: TRBV20-1; j_gene: TRBJ2-3; abundance: -; CDR3nt: TGCAGTGCTAGTCCCCCGGGAGGGACAGATACGCAGTATTTT; CDR3aa: CSASPPGGTDTQYF
d_gene: -; v_gene: TRBV7-3; j_gene: TRBJ2-3; abundance: -; CDR3nt: TGTGCCAGCAGCTTAGCAGGGTTAAGCACAGATACGCAGTATTTT; CDR3aa: CASSLAGLSTDTQYF
d_gene: TRBD1; v_gene: TRBV5-1; j_gene: TRBJ2-3; abundance: -; CDR3nt: TGCGCCAGCAGCTTGGGGGGGACAGAAACAGATACGCAGTATTTT; CDR3aa: CASSLGGTETDTQYF
d_gene: TRBD1; v_gene: TRBV30; j_gene: TRBJ1-2; abundance: -; CDR3nt: TGTGCCTGGAGTGTTTCCGGGACAGCAACTATTGCCCATGGCTACACCTTC; CDR3aa: CAWSVSGTATIAHGYTF
d_gene: TRBD1; v_gene: TRBV4-2; j_gene: TRBJ2-2; abundance: -; CDR3nt: TGTGCCAGCAGCCAAATGACAGGGTCGTGGACCGGGGAGCTGTTTTTT; CDR3aa: CASSQMTGSWTGELFF
d_gene: TRBD1; v_gene: TRBV5-1; j_gene: TRBJ1-4; abundance: -; CDR3nt: TGCGCCAGCAGCTTCAAGGGACAGGGTGGGGAAAAACTGTTTTTT; CDR3aa: CASSFKGQGGEKLFF
d_gene: TRBD2; v_gene: TRBV7-3; j_gene: TRBJ2-3; abundance: -; CDR3nt: TGTGCCAGCAGCTTAACGGTTGCTAGCGGGGGGTGGAGCACAGATACGCAGTATTTT; CDR3aa: CASSLTVASGGWSTDTQYF
d_gene: -; v_gene: TRBV7-2; j_gene: TRBJ1-2; abundance: -; CDR3nt: TGTGCCAGCAGCTTAATCCCCGCGGAGCAATCGGGAGGCTACACCTTC; CDR3aa: CASSLIPAEQSGGYTF
d_gene: -; v_gene: TRBV12-3/TRBV12-4; j_gene: TRBJ2-5; abundance: -; CDR3nt: TGTGCCAGCAGCGTAAGGGAGCAAGAGACCCAGTACTTC; CDR3aa: CASSVREQETQYF
d_gene: TRBD2; v_gene: TRBV4-2; j_gene: TRBJ2-7; abundance: -; CDR3nt: TGTGCCAGCAGCCCTATCGGGGGGACGGGTTACGAGCAGTACTTC; CDR3aa: CASSPIGGTGYEQYF
d_gene: -; v_gene: TRBV30; j_gene: TRBJ2-1; abundance: -; CDR3nt: TGTGCCTGGAGTAGGGGGGGCCCGGTTGAGCAGTTCTTC; CDR3aa: CAWSRGGPVEQFF
d_gene: TRBD1; v_gene: TRBV9; j_gene: TRBJ2-3; abundance: -; CDR3nt: TGTGCCAGCAGCGTACCCCGGTCTGGACAGGGAGGCACAGATACGCAGTATTTT; CDR3aa: CASSVPRSGQGGTDTQYF
d_gene: -; v_gene: TRBV3-1/TRBV3-2; j_gene: TRBJ1-1; abundance: -; CDR3nt: TGTGCCAGCAGCCAATGGGGCCGGGGAGGCACTGAAGCTTTCTTT; CDR3aa: CASSQWGRGGTEAFF
d_gene: -; v_gene: TRBV6-4; j_gene: TRBJ2-3; abundance: -; CDR3nt: TGTGCCAGCAGTGACCAGGCTAGCACAGATACGCAGTATTTT; CDR3aa: CASSDQASTDTQYF
d_gene: TRBD1; v_gene: TRBV5-1; j_gene: TRBJ2-4; abundance: once; CDR3nt: TGCGCCAGCAGCTTAACTGACAGGGTAAACATTCAGTACTTC; CDR3aa: CASSLTDRVNIQYF
d_gene: TRBD1; v_gene: TRBV7-9; j_gene: TRBJ2-5; abundance: few; CDR3nt: TGTGCCAGCAGAACAGGGGGCGGAGAGACCCAGTACTTC; CDR3aa: CASRTGGGETQYF
d_gene: -; v_gene: TRBV6-6; j_gene: TRBJ1-1; abundance: -; CDR3nt: TGTGCCAGCAGTTATGCGTATACGAACACTGAAGCTTTCTTT; CDR3aa: CASSYAYTNTEAFF
d_gene: TRBD2; v_gene: TRBV5-1; j_gene: TRBJ2-1; abundance: once; CDR3nt: TGCGCCAGCGTTCCGGGACTAGCTGGCAACAATGAGCAGTTCTTC; CDR3aa: CASVPGLAGNNEQFF
d_gene: TRBD2; v_gene: TRBV29-1; j_gene: TRBJ2-5; abundance: -; CDR3nt: TGCAGCGTTGAGCCTAGCGGGGGGCAAGAGACCCAGTACTTC; CDR3aa: CSVEPSGGQETQYF
d_gene: TRBD1; v_gene: TRBV29-1; j_gene: TRBJ2-1; abundance: -; CDR3nt: TGCAGCGTTCCGGACAGGGTGCTGGGCAATGAGCAGTTCTTC; CDR3aa: CSVPDRVLGNEQFF
d_gene: TRBD1; v_gene: TRBV11-2; j_gene: TRBJ1-4; abundance: -; CDR3nt: TGTGCCAGCAGTTTTTACAGGGGTTGGGGTTTCCCGACACCCCGCGCGGGAGGTGAAAAACTGTTTTTT; CDR3aa: CASSFYRGWGFPTPRAGGEKLFF
d_gene: TRBD2; v_gene: TRBV29-1; j_gene: TRBJ2-1; abundance: -; CDR3nt: TGCAGCGTTGGGACTAGCGGTTACAATGAGCAGTTCTTC; CDR3aa: CSVGTSGYNEQFF
d_gene: TRBD2; v_gene: TRBV4-1; j_gene: TRBJ2-3; abundance: -; CDR3nt: TGCGCCAGCAGCCTTCTAGCGGGTAGGGAAGATACGCAGTATTTT; CDR3aa: CASSLLAGREDTQYF
d_gene: -; v_gene: TRBV5-4; j_gene: TRBJ1-1; abundance: -; CDR3nt: TGTGCCAGCAGCTTGTCCTTGAACACTGAAGCTTTCTTT; CDR3aa: CASSLSLNTEAFF
d_gene: TRBD2; v_gene: TRBV29-1; j_gene: TRBJ2-7; abundance: -; CDR3nt: TGCAGCGTTGTAAGGAGGACTAGCGGGACCTTCTCCTACGAGCAGTACTTC; CDR3aa: CSVVRRTSGTFSYEQYF
d_gene: TRBD1; v_gene: TRBV7-9; j_gene: TRBJ2-2; abundance: -; CDR3nt: TGTGCCAGCAGCAAGACAGGGGTGGCCGGGGAGCTGTTTTTT; CDR3aa: CASSKTGVAGELFF